This entry concerns a single TCR beta chain. TCRdb's table, derived via immunoSEQ multiplex PCR, lists solely in-frame clones and lacks some. The top ten hold 2.5% to 3% of the sample, which has just over 350,000 clones, roughly 87% seen once. The data were obtained in a study of blood T cell repertoires in COVID-19. Trimming removed 0 bases from V and 4 bases from J; junction bases left unmatched: 10. CDR3 size: 18 residues. CDR1 is SGHRS and CDR2 is YFSETQ in the germline V gene. Sequenced material: PBMCs or T cells enriched from blood (not recorded which). The sequence was collected from a young woman who had recovered from COVID-19. The V and J genes are TRBV5-1 and TRBJ2-6; 7 nucleotides agree with TRBD2. Here the CDR3 reads CASSLGGTGGTGANVLTF. CDR3 DNA: TGCGCCAGCAGCTTGGGTGGGACCGGGGGGACCGGGGCCAACGTCCTGACTTTC.